Sequencing of this T cell receptor beta chain was carried out in a study of cytomegalovirus exposure and HLA in healthy donors. PCR primers comprised 60 Vbeta and 13 Jbeta primers. Sequenced by immunoSEQ multiplex PCR; TCRdb stores in-frame clones only, minus some. The sample carries 200,000 or so clones, around 64% recorded once. V shed 3 bases and J shed 5 bases, with 8 bases lying between them. Germline V gives CDR1 KGHSH, CDR2 LQKENI. CDR3 length equals 13 residues. This clone was seen only a few times. Its antigen is undetermined. Other DNA sequences in the same sample also yield this CDR3. Study-wide results and caveats: Researchers counted 150 to 200 TCR beta chains as cytomegalovirus-associated.

The sequencing sample was made of PBMCs. This chain connects TRBV18 to TRBJ1-5, with unresolved D. The receptor was derived from a man aged 40-55 years in good health and CMV-seropositive. The CDR3 DNA follows: TGTGCCAGCTCACCGGGAGAAGATCAGCCCCAGCATTTT. The encoded protein is CASSPGEDQPQHF.